This T cell receptor (beta chain) was sequenced for a study of T cells in Graves' hyperthyroidism and ophthalmopathy. Study background: Peripheral blood sampling occurred at initial diagnosis, before any treatment. Findings and caveats of the study: Appearing also in blood were most of the thyroid clonotypes expanded above 0.001. Model output signaled ophthalmopathy a median around 6.9 months ahead of onset.

This clonotype has just a few counts. Its matching antigen is unknown. On the basis of clinical symptoms, serum thyroxine and TRAb, thyroid ultrasound and orbital computed tomography, diagnoses were made. This CDR3 is built from 13 residues. V was pared by 1 base and J by 5 bases, with 9 bases between. Germline CDR1 SGHVS, CDR2 FNYEAQ. RNA transcripts provided the source from which TCR beta CDR3 regions were amplified. With the HTBI primer set, the TCR CDR3 went through a first round of RT-PCR. One entry per CDR3 protein, called by TCRdb with MiXCR from the multiplex PCR reads. The profile shows fewer than 450,000 distinct CDR3 sequences, about 16% of them singletons.

This clonotype was obtained from a woman aged 55-70 years with Graves' ophthalmopathy. The sample consisted of blood. V usage is TRBV7-6 and J usage is TRBJ2-7, with D possibly being TRBD1 (5 bases). The CDR3 DNA reads TGTGCCAGCAGCTTAGATACAGGCAACGAGCAGTACTTC. This translates into CASSLDTGNEQYF.